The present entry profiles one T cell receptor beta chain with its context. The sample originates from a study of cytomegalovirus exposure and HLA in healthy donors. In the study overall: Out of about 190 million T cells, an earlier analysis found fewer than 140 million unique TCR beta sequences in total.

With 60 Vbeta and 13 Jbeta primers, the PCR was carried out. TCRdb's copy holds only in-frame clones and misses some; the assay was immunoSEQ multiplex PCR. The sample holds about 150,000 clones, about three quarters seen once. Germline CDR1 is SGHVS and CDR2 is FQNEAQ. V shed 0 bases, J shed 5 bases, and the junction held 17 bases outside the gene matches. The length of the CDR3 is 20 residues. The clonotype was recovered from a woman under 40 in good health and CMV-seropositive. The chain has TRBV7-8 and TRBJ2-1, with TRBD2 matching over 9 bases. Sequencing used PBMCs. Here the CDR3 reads CASSLALIAGEGPIDNEQFF. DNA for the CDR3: TGTGCCAGCAGCTTAGCGCTAATAGCGGGAGAGGGCCCGATCGACAATGAGCAGTTCTTC.